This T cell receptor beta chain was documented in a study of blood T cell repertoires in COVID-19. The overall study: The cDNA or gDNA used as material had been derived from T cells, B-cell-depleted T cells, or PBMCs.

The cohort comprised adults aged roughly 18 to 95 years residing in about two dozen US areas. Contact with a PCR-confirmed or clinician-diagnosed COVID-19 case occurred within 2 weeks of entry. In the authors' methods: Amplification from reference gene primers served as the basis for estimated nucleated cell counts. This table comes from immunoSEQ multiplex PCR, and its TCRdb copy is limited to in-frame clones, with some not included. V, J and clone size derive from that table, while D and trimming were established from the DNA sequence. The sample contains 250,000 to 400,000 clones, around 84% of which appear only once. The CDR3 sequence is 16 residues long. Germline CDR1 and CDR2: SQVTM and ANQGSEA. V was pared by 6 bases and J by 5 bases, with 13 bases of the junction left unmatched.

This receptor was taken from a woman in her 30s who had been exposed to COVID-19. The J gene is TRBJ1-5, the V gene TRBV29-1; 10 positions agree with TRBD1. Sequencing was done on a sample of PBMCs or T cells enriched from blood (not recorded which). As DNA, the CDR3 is TGCAGCGTCGTTACAGGACAGGGGGGCCTCGATCAGCCCCAGCATTTT. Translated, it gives CSVVTGQGGLDQPQHF.